The entry below describes one T cell receptor beta chain. Over several immunoSEQ plates, each subset's genomic DNA was distributed in even portions. The data were produced by immunoSEQ multiplex PCR, yet TCRdb's version contains in-frame clones alone and is incomplete. Of approximately 1.1 million clones detected, 78% appear once; the ten largest clones hold approximately 0.5%. The data belong to a study of shared clonotypes between healthy human individuals. The V gene's germline CDR1 is LNHNV and CDR2 YYDKDF (reference sequence). V was cut by 4 bases and J by 0 bases, with 10 bases left in between. CDR3 length: 15 residues.

The source material was memory CD4+ T cells from PBMCs. Stated subset: CD45RA-negative fraction. The gene calls are TRBV15 and TRBJ1-3; no firm D call. This TCR was recovered from a young man in good health. Some clones in this sample may be carry-over from other donors' samples. CDR3 DNA sequence: TGTGCCACCAGCACGAGGCCCTACTCTGGAAACACCATATATTTT. Its translation: CATSTRPYSGNTIYF.